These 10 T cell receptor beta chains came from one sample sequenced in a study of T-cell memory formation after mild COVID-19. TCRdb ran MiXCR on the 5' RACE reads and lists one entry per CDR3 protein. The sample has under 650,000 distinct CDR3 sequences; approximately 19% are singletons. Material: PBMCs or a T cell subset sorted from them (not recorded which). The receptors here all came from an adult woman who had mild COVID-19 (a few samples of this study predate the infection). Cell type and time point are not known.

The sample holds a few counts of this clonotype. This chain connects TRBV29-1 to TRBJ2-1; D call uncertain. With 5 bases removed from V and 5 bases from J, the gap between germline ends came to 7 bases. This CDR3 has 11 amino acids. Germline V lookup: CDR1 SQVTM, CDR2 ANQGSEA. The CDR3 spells CSVLVNNEQFF. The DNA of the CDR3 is TGCAGCGTTCTAGTCAACAATGAGCAGTTCTTC.

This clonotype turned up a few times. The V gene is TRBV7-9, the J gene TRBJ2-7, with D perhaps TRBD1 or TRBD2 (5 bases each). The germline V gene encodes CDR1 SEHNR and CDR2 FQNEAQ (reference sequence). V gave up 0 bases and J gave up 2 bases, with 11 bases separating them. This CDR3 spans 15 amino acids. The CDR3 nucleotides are TGTGCCAGCAGCTTAGCGGAAAGAGGGGCCTACGAGCAGTACTTC. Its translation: CASSLAERGAYEQYF.

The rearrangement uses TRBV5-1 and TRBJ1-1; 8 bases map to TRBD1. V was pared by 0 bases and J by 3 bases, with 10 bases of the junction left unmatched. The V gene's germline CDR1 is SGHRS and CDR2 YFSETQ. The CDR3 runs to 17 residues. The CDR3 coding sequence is TGCGCCAGCAGCTTGGCCAATTTGGCAGGGGGCTACACTGAAGCTTTCTTT. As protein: CASSLANLAGGYTEAFF.

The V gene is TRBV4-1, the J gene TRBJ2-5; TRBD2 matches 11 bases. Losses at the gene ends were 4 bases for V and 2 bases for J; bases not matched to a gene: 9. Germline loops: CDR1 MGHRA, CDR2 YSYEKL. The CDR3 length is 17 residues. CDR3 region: CASSLPLLAGEQETQYF. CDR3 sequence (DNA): TGCGCCAGCAGCCTCCCACTACTAGCGGGGGAACAAGAGACCCAGTACTTC.

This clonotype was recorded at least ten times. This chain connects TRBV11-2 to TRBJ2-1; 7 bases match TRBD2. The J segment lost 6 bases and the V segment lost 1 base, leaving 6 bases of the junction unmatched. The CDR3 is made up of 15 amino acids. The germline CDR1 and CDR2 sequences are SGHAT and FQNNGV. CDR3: CASSLVGGTANEQFF. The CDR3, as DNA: TGTGCCAGCAGCTTAGTGGGGGGGACGGCCAATGAGCAGTTCTTC.

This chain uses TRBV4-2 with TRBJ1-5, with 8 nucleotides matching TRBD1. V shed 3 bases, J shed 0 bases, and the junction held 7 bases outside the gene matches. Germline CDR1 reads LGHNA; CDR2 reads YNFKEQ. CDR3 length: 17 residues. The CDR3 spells CASSQDREGLSNQPQHF. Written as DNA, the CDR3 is TGTGCCAGCAGCCAGGACAGGGAGGGGCTTAGCAATCAGCCCCAGCATTTT.

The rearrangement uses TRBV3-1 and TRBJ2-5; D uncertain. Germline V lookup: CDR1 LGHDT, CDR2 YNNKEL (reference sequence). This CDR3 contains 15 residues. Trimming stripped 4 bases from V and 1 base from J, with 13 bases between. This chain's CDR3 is CASSPRVDTQETQYF. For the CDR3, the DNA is TGTGCCAGCAGCCCAAGGGTGGATACCCAAGAGACCCAGTACTTC.

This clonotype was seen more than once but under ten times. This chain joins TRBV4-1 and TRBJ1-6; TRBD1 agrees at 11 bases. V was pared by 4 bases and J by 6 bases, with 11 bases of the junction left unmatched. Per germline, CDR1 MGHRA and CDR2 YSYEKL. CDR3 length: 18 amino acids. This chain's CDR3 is CASSPPRRDRGGNSPLHF. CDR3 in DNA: TGCGCCAGCAGCCCACCGCGGCGGGACAGGGGGGGTAATTCACCCCTCCACTTT.

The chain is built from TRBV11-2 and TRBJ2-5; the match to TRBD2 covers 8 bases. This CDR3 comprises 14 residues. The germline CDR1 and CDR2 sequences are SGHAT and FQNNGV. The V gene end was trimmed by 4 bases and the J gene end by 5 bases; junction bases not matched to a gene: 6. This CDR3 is CASSSQRGWETQYF. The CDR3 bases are TGTGCCAGCAGCTCCCAGCGGGGGTGGGAGACCCAGTACTTC.

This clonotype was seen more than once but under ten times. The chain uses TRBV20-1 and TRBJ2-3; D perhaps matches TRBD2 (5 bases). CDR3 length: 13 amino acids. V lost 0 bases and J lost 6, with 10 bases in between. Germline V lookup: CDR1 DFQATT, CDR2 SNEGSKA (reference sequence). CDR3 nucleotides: TGCAGTGCTAGAGAAGGGCCGGGGGATACGCAGTATTTT. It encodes CSAREGPGDTQYF.